The present entry profiles one T cell receptor beta chain with its context. The data were produced by immunoSEQ multiplex PCR, yet TCRdb's version contains in-frame clones alone and is incomplete. The top ten hold about 5.5% of the sample, which has tens of thousands of clones, about 92% seen once. Germline V lookup: CDR1 SGHDT, CDR2 YYEEEE. CDR3 length equals 13 residues. Trimming left V 4 bases short and J 7 bases short, with 11 bases between. The sample is drawn from a study of resident and recirculating memory T cells in vitiligo. Study in general: No cells were sorted; samples were homogenized just before genomic DNA extraction.

The sample was blood. The source is a male donor with vitiligo. The V call is TRBV5-6, the J call TRBJ2-2; tentative D call: TRBD2 (5 bases). The CDR3 loop is CASSPSWIGELFF. The DNA for the CDR3 is TGTGCCAGCAGCCCTAGCTGGATCGGGGAGCTGTTTTTT.